A selection of T cell receptor beta chains follows, all from one sample in a study of untreated major depressive disorder. Libraries were prepared by immunoSEQ multiplex PCR; TCRdb keeps only in-frame clonotypes and omits some of them. The sample includes tens of thousands of clones, around 87% seen only once; the top ten take approximately 5.1%. Sequencing was carried out using CD4+ T cells from PBMCs. The receptors shown here come from a woman under 40 in good health. Each CDR3 is given with its conserved first and last residue. D genes are given only for firm matches. Clone sizes are given selectively: once, few, many, or a class where the clone is expanded.

CDR3 DNA: TGTGCCAGCAGTTTCAGTAATTGGGGGAACTATGGCTACACCTTC; CDR3 protein: CASSFSNWGNYGYTF; V gene: TRBV28; J gene: TRBJ1-2; D gene: -; clone size: -
CDR3 DNA: TGTGCCAGCAGCTTGGGGCTCGAAAGCTCCTACGAGCAGTACTTC; CDR3 protein: CASSLGLESSYEQYF; V gene: TRBV7-2; J gene: TRBJ2-7; D gene: -; clone size: -
CDR3 DNA: TGTGCCAGCAGCTTAGCCCTAGCGGCTGCCGGGGAGCTGTTTTTT; CDR3 protein: CASSLALAAAGELFF; V gene: TRBV7-2; J gene: TRBJ2-2; D gene: TRBD2; clone size: -
CDR3 DNA: TGTGCCAGCAGCCAGGGGGCCCGGGAAAAACTGTTTTTT; CDR3 protein: CASSQGAREKLFF; V gene: TRBV25-1; J gene: TRBJ1-4; D gene: TRBD1; clone size: -
CDR3 DNA: TGTGCCAGCAGCATGGGACAGGGTAATGAAAAACTGTTTTTT; CDR3 protein: CASSMGQGNEKLFF; V gene: TRBV2; J gene: TRBJ1-4; D gene: TRBD1; clone size: -
CDR3 DNA: TGTGCCAGCAGCGGAGCATCTCAAGAGACCCAGTACTTC; CDR3 protein: CASSGASQETQYF; V gene: TRBV9; J gene: TRBJ2-5; D gene: -; clone size: -
CDR3 DNA: TGCGCCAGCAGCTTGGGGACAACAGGGGTCTATGGCTACACCTTC; CDR3 protein: CASSLGTTGVYGYTF; V gene: TRBV5-1; J gene: TRBJ1-2; D gene: TRBD1; clone size: -
CDR3 DNA: TGTGCCAGCAGTTTCGGACAGGGCTCGATGGAGACCCAGTACTTC; CDR3 protein: CASSFGQGSMETQYF; V gene: TRBV25-1; J gene: TRBJ2-5; D gene: TRBD1; clone size: -
CDR3 DNA: TGTGCCAGCAGTGGAGTCTGGACACCGAATCAGCCCCAGCATTTT; CDR3 protein: CASSGVWTPNQPQHF; V gene: TRBV2; J gene: TRBJ1-5; D gene: -; clone size: -
CDR3 DNA: TGTGCCAGCAGCTCCTTAGGGGGTGGTGGGAGTCTTGAGCAGTACTTC; CDR3 protein: CASSSLGGGGSLEQYF; V gene: TRBV7-2; J gene: TRBJ2-7; D gene: -; clone size: once
CDR3 DNA: TGTGCCAGCAGCCGACAGCAAGCTGGGAACACCGGGGAGCTGTTTTTT; CDR3 protein: CASSRQQAGNTGELFF; V gene: TRBV9; J gene: TRBJ2-2; D gene: -; clone size: -
CDR3 DNA: TGTGCCAGCAGCTTGGCCTTAACGGACAGAAATTCACCCCTCCACTTT; CDR3 protein: CASSLALTDRNSPLHF; V gene: TRBV5-5; J gene: TRBJ1-6; D gene: -; clone size: -
CDR3 DNA: TGCGCCAGCAGCCAAGATCGAGGAACTAGCGGGGGCACAGATACGCAGTATTTT; CDR3 protein: CASSQDRGTSGGTDTQYF; V gene: TRBV4-3; J gene: TRBJ2-3; D gene: TRBD2; clone size: -
CDR3 DNA: TGCGCCAGCAGCTCCGGGACAGGGACATACCAAGAGACCCAGTACTTC; CDR3 protein: CASSSGTGTYQETQYF; V gene: TRBV5-1; J gene: TRBJ2-5; D gene: TRBD1; clone size: -
CDR3 DNA: TGCAGCGTCGCGTCAGTTAACTCTGGAAACACCATATATTTT; CDR3 protein: CSVASVNSGNTIYF; V gene: TRBV29-1; J gene: TRBJ1-3; D gene: -; clone size: -
CDR3 DNA: TGTGCCAGCAGCGCTAGCGGGGGCTCCTACGAGCAGTACTTC; CDR3 protein: CASSASGGSYEQYF; V gene: TRBV9; J gene: TRBJ2-7; D gene: TRBD2; clone size: -
CDR3 DNA: TGTGCCAGCAGCCAAGACCCCGGGAACTCCTACGAGCAGTACTTC; CDR3 protein: CASSQDPGNSYEQYF; V gene: TRBV4-2; J gene: TRBJ2-7; D gene: -; clone size: -
CDR3 DNA: TGTGCCAGCACCGGGTCGGAGACCTACGAGCAGTACTTC; CDR3 protein: CASTGSETYEQYF; V gene: TRBV6-1; J gene: TRBJ2-7; D gene: -; clone size: -